This T cell receptor (beta chain) came from a study of OX40 agonist ivuxolimab in advanced cancers. Study-level results: Expanded clones tended on average to be more numerous among CD8+ T cells than CD4+.

The CDR3 spans 16 residues. Germline CDR1 and CDR2: MDHEN and SYDVKM. The V and J ends lost 5 bases and 6 bases respectively, with 20 bases between them. Assay used: immunoSEQ multiplex PCR; TCRdb lists only in-frame clones, some missing. The table shows fewer than 85,000 clones, with about nine tenths occurring only once. To note about this clone: Its specificity is not known.

The sequencing used CD4+ or CD8+ T cells sorted from blood, collected in a trial of the OX40 agonist ivuxolimab. This sequence joins TRBV28 and TRBJ1-5; D possibly corresponds to TRBD1 (5 bases). This TCR was recovered from an adult with an advanced solid tumor such as melanoma, head and neck, liver or kidney cancer. The CDR3 reads CASSLRKTAAGQPQHF. The CDR3 DNA is TGTGCCAGCAGTCTCAGAAAGACAGCCGCTGGTCAGCCCCAGCATTTT.